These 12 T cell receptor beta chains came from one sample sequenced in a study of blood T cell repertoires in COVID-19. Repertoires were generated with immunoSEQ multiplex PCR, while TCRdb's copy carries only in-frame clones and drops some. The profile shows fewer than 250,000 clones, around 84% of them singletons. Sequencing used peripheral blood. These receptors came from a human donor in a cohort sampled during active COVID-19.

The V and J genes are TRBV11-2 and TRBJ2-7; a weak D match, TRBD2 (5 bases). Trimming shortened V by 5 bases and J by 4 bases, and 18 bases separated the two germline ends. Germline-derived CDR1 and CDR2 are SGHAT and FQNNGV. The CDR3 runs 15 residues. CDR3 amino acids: CASSPPAGITYEQYF. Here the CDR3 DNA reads TGTGCCAGCAGCCCACCAGCCGGGATAACTTACGAGCAGTACTTC. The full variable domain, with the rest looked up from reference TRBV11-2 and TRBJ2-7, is EAGVAQSPRYKIIEKRQSVAFWCNPISGHATLYWYQQILGQGPKLLIQFQNNGVVDDSQLPKDRFSAERLKGVDSTLKIQPAKLEDSAVYLCASSPPAGITYEQYFGPGTRLTVT.

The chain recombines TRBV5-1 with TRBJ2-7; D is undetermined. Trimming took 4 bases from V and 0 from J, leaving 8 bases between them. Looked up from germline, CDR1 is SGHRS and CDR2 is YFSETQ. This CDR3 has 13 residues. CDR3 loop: CASSEESSYEQYF. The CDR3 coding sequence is TGCGCCAGCAGCGAGGAGAGCTCCTACGAGCAGTACTTC.

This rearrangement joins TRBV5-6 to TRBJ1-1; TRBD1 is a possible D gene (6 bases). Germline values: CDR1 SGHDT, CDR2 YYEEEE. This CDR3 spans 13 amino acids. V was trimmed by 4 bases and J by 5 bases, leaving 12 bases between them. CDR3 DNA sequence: TGTGCCAGCAGCCCGGACAGACGTACTGAAGCTTTCTTT. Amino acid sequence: CASSPDRRTEAFF.

CDR3 amino acids: CASTLGTGVVNYGYTF. The CDR3 region has the DNA TGTGCCAGCACCCTCGGGACAGGGGTTGTTAACTATGGCTACACCTTC. The J gene is TRBJ1-2, the V gene TRBV6-6; 10 nucleotides align to TRBD1. The V gene end was trimmed by 7 bases and the J gene end by 1 base; junction bases not matched to a gene: 9. CDR3 length: 16 amino acids. In germline, CDR1 is MNHNY, CDR2 SVGAGI (reference sequence).

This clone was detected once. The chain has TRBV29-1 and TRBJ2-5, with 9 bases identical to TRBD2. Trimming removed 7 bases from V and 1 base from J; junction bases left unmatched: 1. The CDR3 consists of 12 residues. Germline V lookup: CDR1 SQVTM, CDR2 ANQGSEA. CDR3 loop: CSGGRGQETQYF. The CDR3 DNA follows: TGCAGCGGCGGGAGGGGCCAAGAGACCCAGTACTTC.

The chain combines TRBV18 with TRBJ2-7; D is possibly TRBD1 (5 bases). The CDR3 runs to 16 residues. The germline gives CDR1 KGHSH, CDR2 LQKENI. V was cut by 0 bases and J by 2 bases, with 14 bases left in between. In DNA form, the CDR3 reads TGTGCCAGCTCACCACCTTCAGGGCGCCTGACCTACGAGCAGTACTTC. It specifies CASSPPSGRLTYEQYF.

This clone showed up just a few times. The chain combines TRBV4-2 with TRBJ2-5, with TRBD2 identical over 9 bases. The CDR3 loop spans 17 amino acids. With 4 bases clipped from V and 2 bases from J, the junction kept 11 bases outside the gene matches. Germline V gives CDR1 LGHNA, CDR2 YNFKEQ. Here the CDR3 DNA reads TGTGCCAGCAGCCCTGGGGGTAGCGGGAGAATTCAAGAGACCCAGTACTTC. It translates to CASSPGGSGRIQETQYF.

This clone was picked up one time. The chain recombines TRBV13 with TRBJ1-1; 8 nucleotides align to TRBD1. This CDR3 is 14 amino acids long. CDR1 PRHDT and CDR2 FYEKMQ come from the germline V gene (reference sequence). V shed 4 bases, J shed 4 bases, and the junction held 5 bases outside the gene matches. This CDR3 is CASSSDRAGTEAFF. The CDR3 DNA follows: TGTGCCAGCAGCTCGGACAGGGCTGGCACTGAAGCTTTCTTT.

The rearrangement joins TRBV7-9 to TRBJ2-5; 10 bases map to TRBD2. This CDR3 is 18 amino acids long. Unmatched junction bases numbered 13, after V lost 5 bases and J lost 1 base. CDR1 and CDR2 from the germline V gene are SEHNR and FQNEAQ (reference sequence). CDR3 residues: CASSNPQREGLSQETQYF. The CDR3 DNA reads TGTGCCAGCAGCAACCCCCAGCGGGAGGGGCTGAGCCAAGAGACCCAGTACTTC.

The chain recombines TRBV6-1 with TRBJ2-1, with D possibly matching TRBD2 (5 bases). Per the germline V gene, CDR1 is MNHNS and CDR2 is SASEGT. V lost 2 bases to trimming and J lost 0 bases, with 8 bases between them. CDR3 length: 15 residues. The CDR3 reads CASSEIGSSYNEQFF. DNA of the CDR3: TGTGCCAGCAGTGAAATAGGGAGCTCCTACAATGAGCAGTTCTTC.

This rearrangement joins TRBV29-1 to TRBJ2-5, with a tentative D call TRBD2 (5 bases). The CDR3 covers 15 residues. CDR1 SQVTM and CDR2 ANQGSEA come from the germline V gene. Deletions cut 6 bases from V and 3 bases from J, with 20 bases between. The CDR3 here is CSVRPSGAREETQYF. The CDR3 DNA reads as TGCAGCGTGCGGCCCAGCGGAGCAAGGGAAGAGACCCAGTACTTC.

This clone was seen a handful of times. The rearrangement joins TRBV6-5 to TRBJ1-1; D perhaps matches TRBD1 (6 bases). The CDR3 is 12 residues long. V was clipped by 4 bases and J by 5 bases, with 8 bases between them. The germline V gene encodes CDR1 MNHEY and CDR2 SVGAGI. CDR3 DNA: TGTGCCAGCAGTTCAGGGGTTACTGAAGCTTTCTTT. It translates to CASSSGVTEAFF.